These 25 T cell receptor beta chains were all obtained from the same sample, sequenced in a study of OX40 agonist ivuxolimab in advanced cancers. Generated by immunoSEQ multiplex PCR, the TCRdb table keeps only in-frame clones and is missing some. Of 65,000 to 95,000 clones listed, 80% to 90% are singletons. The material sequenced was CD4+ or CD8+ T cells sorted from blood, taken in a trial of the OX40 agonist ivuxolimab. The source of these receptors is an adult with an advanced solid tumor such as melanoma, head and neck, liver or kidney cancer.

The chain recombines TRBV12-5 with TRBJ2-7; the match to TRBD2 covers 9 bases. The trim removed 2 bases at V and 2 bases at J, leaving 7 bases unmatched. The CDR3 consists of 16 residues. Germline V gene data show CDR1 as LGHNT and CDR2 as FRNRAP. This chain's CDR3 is CASGLRGRGGAYEQYF. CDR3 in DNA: TGTGCTAGTGGTTTGCGGGGGCGGGGGGGCGCCTACGAGCAGTACTTC.

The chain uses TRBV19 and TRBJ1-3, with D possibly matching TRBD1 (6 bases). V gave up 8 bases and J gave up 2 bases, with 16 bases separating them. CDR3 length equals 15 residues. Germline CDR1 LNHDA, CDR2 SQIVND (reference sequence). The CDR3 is CASDRLGGPGNTIYF. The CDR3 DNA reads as TGTGCCAGTGACCGCCTAGGGGGGCCTGGAAACACCATATATTTT.

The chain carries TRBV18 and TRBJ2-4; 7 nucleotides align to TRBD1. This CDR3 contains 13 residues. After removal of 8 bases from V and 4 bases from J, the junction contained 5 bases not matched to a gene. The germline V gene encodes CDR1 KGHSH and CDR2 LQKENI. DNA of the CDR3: TGTGCCAGCGCAATGGGACAGAAAAACATTCAGTACTTC. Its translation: CASAMGQKNIQYF.

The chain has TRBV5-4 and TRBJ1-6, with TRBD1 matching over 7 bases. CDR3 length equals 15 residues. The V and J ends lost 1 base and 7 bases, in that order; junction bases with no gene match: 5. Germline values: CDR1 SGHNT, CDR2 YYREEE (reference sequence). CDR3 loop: CASSLIGQENSPLHF. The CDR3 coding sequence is TGTGCCAGCAGCTTGATAGGACAGGAGAATTCACCCCTCCACTTT. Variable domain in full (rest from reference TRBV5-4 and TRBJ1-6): ETGVTQSPTHLIKTRGQQVTLRCSSQSGHNTVSWYQQALGQGPQFIFQYYREEENGRGNFPPRFSGLQFPNYSSELNVNALELDDSALYLCASSLIGQENSPLHFGNGTRLTVT.

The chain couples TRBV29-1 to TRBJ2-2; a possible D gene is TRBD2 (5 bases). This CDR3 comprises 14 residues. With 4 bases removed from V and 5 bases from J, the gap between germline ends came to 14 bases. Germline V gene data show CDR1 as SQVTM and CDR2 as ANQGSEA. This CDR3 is CSVGSRPGTGELFF. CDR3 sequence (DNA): TGCAGCGTTGGAAGTCGGCCGGGGACCGGGGAGCTGTTTTTT.

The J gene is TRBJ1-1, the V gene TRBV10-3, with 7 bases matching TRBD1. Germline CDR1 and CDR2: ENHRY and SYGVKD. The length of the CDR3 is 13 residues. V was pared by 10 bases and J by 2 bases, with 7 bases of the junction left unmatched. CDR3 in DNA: TGTGCCAGCCGAACAGGGGTTAACACTGAAGCTTTCTTT. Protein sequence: CASRTGVNTEAFF.

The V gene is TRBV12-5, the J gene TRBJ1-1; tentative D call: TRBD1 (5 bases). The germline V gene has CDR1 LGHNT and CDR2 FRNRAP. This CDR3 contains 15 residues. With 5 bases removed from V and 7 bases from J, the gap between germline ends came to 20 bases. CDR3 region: CASGIGHGGSSEAFF. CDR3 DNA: TGTGCTAGTGGTATAGGACATGGGGGGTCGAGTGAAGCTTTCTTT.

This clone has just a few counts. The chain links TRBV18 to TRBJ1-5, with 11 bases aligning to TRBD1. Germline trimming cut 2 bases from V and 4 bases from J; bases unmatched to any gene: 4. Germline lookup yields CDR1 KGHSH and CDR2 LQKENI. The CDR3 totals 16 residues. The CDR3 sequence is CASSPRGTGGNQPQHF. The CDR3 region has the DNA TGTGCCAGCTCACCAAGAGGGACAGGGGGGAATCAGCCCCAGCATTTT.

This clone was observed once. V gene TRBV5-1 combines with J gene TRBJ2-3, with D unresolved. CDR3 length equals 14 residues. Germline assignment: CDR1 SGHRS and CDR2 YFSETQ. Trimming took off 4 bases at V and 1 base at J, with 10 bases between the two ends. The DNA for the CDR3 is TGCGCCAGCAGCCAAAGCCCAGGCACAGATACGCAGTATTTT. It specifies CASSQSPGTDTQYF.

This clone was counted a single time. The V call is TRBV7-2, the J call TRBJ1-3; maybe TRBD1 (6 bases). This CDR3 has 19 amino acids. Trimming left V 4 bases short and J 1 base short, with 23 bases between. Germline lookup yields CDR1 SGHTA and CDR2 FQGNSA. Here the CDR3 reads CASSSAGGTLTPSGNTIYF. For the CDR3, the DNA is TGTGCCAGCAGCTCGGCGGGTGGGACACTCACACCGTCTGGAAACACCATATATTTT.

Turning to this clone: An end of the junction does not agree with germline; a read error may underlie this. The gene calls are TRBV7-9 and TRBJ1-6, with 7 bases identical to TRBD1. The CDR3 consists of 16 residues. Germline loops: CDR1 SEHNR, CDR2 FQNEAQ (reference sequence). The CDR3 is CASSQDTGAVGSPLHF. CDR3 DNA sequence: TGCGCCAGCAGCCAAGATACAGGGGCGGTGGGATCACCCCTCCACTTT.

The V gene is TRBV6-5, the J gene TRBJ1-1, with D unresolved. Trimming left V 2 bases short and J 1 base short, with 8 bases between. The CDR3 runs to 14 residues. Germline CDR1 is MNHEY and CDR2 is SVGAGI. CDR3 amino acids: CASSYPGGNTEAFF. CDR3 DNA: TGTGCCAGCAGTTACCCCGGAGGGAACACTGAAGCTTTCTTT.

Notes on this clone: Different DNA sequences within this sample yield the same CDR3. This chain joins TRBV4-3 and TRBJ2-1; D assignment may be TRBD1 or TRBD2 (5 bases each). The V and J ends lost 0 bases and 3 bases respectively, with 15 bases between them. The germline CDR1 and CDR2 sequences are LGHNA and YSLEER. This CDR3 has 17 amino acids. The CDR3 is CASSQDPRDGSYNEQFF. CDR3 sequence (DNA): TGCGCCAGCAGCCAAGATCCACGGGACGGCAGCTACAATGAGCAGTTCTTC.

The CDR3: CAITDPGYEQYF. In DNA form, the CDR3 reads TGTGCCATCACCGACCCGGGGTACGAGCAGTACTTC. V gene TRBV10-3 combines with J gene TRBJ2-7, with D perhaps TRBD2 (5 bases). The CDR3 spans 12 residues. Germline loops: CDR1 ENHRY, CDR2 SYGVKD. The ends were cut back, 7 bases at V and 4 bases at J, with 11 bases in the middle.

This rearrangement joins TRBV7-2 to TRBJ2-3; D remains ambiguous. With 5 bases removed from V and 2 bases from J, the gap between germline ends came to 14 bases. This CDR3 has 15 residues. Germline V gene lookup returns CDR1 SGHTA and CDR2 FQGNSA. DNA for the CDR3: TGTGCCAGCAGCCTCGCCCCCGGTCCCACAGATACGCAGTATTTT. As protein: CASSLAPGPTDTQYF.

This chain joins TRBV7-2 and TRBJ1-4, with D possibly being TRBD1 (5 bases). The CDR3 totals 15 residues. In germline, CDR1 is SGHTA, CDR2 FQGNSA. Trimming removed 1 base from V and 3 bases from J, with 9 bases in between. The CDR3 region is CASSLVGGANEKLFF. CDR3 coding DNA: TGTGCCAGCAGCTTAGTTGGGGGGGCTAATGAAAAACTGTTTTTT. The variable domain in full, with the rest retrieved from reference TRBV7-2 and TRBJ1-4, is GAGVSQSPSNKVTEKGKDVELRCDPISGHTALYWYRQSLGQGLEFLIYFQGNSAPDKSGLPSDRFSAERTGGSVSTLTIQRTQQEDSAVYLCASSLVGGANEKLFFGSGTQLSVL.

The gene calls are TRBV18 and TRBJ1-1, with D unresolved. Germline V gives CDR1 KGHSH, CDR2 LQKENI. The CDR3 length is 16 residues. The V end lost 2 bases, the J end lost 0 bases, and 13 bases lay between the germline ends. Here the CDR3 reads CASSPINGIMNTEAFF. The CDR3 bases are TGTGCCAGCTCACCAATTAACGGGATCATGAACACTGAAGCTTTCTTT.

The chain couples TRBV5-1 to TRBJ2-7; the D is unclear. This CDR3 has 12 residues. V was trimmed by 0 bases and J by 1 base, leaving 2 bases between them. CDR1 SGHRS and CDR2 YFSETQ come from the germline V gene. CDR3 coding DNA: TGCGCCAGCAGCTTGGTATCCTACGAGCAGTACTTC. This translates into CASSLVSYEQYF.

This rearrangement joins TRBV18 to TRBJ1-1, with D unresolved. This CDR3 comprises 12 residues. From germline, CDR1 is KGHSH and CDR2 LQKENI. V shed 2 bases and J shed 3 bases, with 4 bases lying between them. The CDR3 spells CASSPGYTEAFF. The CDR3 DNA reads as TGTGCCAGCTCACCAGGCTACACTGAAGCTTTCTTT.

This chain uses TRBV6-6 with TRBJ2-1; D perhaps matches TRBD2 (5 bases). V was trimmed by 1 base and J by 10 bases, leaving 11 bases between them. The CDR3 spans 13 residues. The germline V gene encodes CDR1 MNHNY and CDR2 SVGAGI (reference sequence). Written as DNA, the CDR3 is TGTGCCAGCAGTTACTACTCCCCGGGGGAGCAGTTCTTC. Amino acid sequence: CASSYYSPGEQFF.

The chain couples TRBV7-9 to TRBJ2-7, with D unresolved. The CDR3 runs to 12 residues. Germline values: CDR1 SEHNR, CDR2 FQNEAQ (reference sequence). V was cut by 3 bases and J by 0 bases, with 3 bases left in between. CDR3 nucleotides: TGTGCCAGCAGCTTCGACTCCTACGAGCAGTACTTC. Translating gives CASSFDSYEQYF.

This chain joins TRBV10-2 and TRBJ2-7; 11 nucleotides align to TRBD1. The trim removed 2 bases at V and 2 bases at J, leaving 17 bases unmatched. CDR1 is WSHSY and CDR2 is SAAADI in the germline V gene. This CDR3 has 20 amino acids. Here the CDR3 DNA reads TGCGCCAGCAGTGAGAAGGCCCCCGGACAGGGGGCGCCGAACACCTACGAGCAGTACTTC. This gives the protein CASSEKAPGQGAPNTYEQYF.

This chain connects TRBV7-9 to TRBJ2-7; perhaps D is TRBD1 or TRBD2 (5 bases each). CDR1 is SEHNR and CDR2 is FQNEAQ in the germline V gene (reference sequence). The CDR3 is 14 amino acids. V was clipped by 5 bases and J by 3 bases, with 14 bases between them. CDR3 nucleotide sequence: TGTGCCAGCAGCGGGGCCCTAGCTAACTACGAGCAGTACTTC. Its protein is CASSGALANYEQYF.

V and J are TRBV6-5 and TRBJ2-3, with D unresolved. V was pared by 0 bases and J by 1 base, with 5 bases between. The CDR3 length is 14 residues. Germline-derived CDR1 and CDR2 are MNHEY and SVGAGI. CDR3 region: CASSYSTGTDTQYF. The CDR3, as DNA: TGTGCCAGCAGTTACTCGACCGGCACAGATACGCAGTATTTT.

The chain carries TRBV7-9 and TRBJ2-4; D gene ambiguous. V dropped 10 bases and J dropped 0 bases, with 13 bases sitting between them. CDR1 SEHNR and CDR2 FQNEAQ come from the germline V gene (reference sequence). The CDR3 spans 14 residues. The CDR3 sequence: CATNIPLAKNIQYF. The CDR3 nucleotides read TGTGCCACCAACATTCCCCTAGCCAAAAACATTCAGTACTTC.